This T cell receptor beta chain was sequenced during a study of CD4+ T cells in melanoma. Whole-study findings and limits: A reported correlation linked neoantigen-specific CD4+ T cells to CD8+, macrophage and B cell function. In melanoma, neoantigen-specific CD4+ T cells reportedly differed in differentiation state.

Data came from immunoSEQ multiplex PCR; TCRdb stores just in-frame clones and leaves some out. The repertoire includes about 50,000 clones, approximately 89% of them detected once, and roughly 12% sits in the top ten. From germline, CDR1 is MRHNA and CDR2 SNTAGT. The germline V and J ends were trimmed by 2 bases and 5 bases, with 9 bases remaining between them. The CDR3 totals 14 residues. To note about this clone: Its antigen is not identified.

What was sequenced was peripheral blood. This clonotype was obtained from a human donor with melanoma. The chain is built from TRBV6-4 and TRBJ2-2; TRBD1 is a possible D gene (6 bases). Written as DNA, the CDR3 is TGTGCCAGCAGTGACGGGCAGGGGACCGGGGAGCTGTTTTTT. It encodes CASSDGQGTGELFF.